These T cell receptor beta chains were read from a single sample in a study of T cells in Graves' hyperthyroidism and ophthalmopathy. TCRdb reprocessed the multiplex PCR reads with MiXCR, giving one entry per CDR3 protein. The data contain approximately 600,000 distinct CDR3 sequences, approximately 14% of them singletons. Sequencing was carried out using blood. Receptors were obtained from a woman between 25 and 40 years old with Graves' hyperthyroidism that later progressed to Graves' ophthalmopathy. Each CDR3 is given with its conserved first and last residue.

length: 15; J: TRBJ2-7; V: TRBV6-1; CDR3: CASSFRPDRIYEQYF
length: 16; J: TRBJ2-1; V: TRBV7-9; CDR3: CASSLAYSGVYNEQFF
length: 14; J: TRBJ1-1; V: TRBV5-4; CDR3: CASSLMGMNTEAFF
length: 15; J: TRBJ1-1; V: TRBV10-3; CDR3: CAISDKAGSNTEAFF
length: 18; J: TRBJ2-2; V: TRBV9; CDR3: CASSALAGSWWHTGELFF
length: 15; J: TRBJ2-2; V: TRBV11-3; CDR3: CASTDVGGGSGELFF
length: 13; J: TRBJ2-7; V: TRBV28; CDR3: CASSRLGTSDKYF
length: 16; J: TRBJ2-7; V: TRBV4-1; CDR3: CASSQSPGRDSYEQYF
length: 14; J: TRBJ2-1; V: TRBV12-3/TRBV12-4; CDR3: CASRFGVSRNEQFF
length: 14; J: TRBJ2-7; V: TRBV2; CDR3: CASSVGQGTFEQYF
length: 16; J: TRBJ2-7; V: TRBV20-1; CDR3: CSARDPGGGGGDEQYF
length: 15; J: TRBJ1-1; V: TRBV19; CDR3: CASSLFPDANTEAFF
length: 13; J: TRBJ1-4; V: TRBV10-2; CDR3: CASLGTGPGKLFF
length: 18; J: TRBJ2-3; V: TRBV7-9; CDR3: CASSLGASGGLSTDTQYF
length: 13; J: TRBJ1-3; V: TRBV15; CDR3: CATSGRLVDTIYF
length: 15; J: TRBJ1-1; V: TRBV7-3; CDR3: CASSLSKGQPTEAFF
length: 13; J: TRBJ2-5; V: TRBV7-3; CDR3: CASSPSSVETQYF
length: 16; J: TRBJ2-7; V: TRBV3-1; CDR3: CASSQDYGTGSYEQYF
length: 10; J: TRBJ1-2; V: TRBV20-1; CDR3: CSAARASYTF
length: 15; J: TRBJ2-3; V: TRBV2; CDR3: CASRDGQTSRVRQYF
length: 13; J: TRBJ2-1; V: TRBV20-1; CDR3: CSASRSGYNEQFF
length: 15; J: TRBJ1-6; V: TRBV7-6; CDR3: CASSLEAGERSPLHF